This T cell receptor beta chain was documented in a study of shared clonotypes between healthy human individuals. Study outcomes and limitations: Across subsets, estimated richness was generally greater for naive than for memory populations. Although depth was large, rarefaction showed that sequencing of the sorted subsets was incomplete.

TCRdb's table, derived via immunoSEQ multiplex PCR, lists solely in-frame clones and lacks some. The sample carries 1.5 million to 2.5 million clones, roughly 94% recorded once. This CDR3 is 14 amino acids long. Germline values: CDR1 SGHKS, CDR2 YYEKEE (reference sequence). Regarding this clone: The antigen is not known. An end of the junction differs from the germline gene, which may be a read error.

Positive CCR7 selection of CD45RO-negative cells yielded the naive CD8 cells, and terminally differentiated effector memory CD45RA+ cells were excluded. The rearrangement joins TRBV5-5 to TRBJ1-5, with 10 bases aligning to TRBD1. Sequencing was carried out using naive CD8+ T cells sorted from blood. This clonotype was obtained from a man aged 18 to 29 in good health. The CDR3 DNA reads as TGTGCCAGCAACCCGACAGGGGGCAAGCAGCCCCAGCATTTT. Its translation: CASNPTGGKQPQHF.